This T cell receptor (beta chain) stems from a study of blood T cells in healthy people across ages. The study's findings and limits: When one million T cells were used, diversity estimates were thought to be underestimates. With age, beta diversity per million T cells declined roughly linearly, significantly by 40.

With regard to this clonotype: Its cognate antigen is unknown.

With V trimmed by 5 bases and J by 1 base, 2 bases remained unmatched. This CDR3 has 15 amino acids. It was around 10 milliliters of peripheral blood that were drawn from each donor. Then a second PCR, running roughly 7 to 11 cycles, was carried out with a sample-barcoded 5' primer and a J-beta primer mix. A 12-random-nucleotide template-switch adaptor tagged each cDNA molecule. TCRdb called the 5' RACE reads again in MiXCR, with one record for every CDR3 protein. The sample lists hundreds of thousands of distinct CDR3 sequences; 21% were seen once. The source of this sequence is a man aged 65 to 85 in good health. The chain links TRBV12-3 or TRBV12-4 to TRBJ1-4, with 9 bases identical to TRBD1. Specimen: blood. CDR3 coding DNA: TGTGCCAGCAGTCAGACAGGGGGAACTAATGAAAAACTGTTTTTT. Its translation is CASSQTGGTNEKLFF.